This record covers a single T cell receptor beta chain. Its antigen is currently unknown. The data were taken from a study of OX40 agonist ivuxolimab in advanced cancers. Study-level background: Patients receiving dose escalation had hepatocellular carcinoma, melanoma, renal cell or head and neck cancer. Earlier anti-PD-1, anti-PD-L1 or anti-CTLA-4 therapy was permitted; around 40% had received some. Three dose-escalation patients had partial responses: one with hepatocellular carcinoma and two with cutaneous melanoma. General study points: Expanded clones belonging to CD8+ T cells outnumbered, on average, those of CD4+.

Libraries were prepared by immunoSEQ multiplex PCR; TCRdb keeps only in-frame clonotypes and omits some of them. The sample holds fewer than 45,000 clones, more than 70% seen once. The CDR3 is 17 residues long. The germline gives CDR1 KGHSH, CDR2 LQKENI. Trimming shortened V by 1 base and J by 0 bases, and 13 bases separated the two germline ends. This sequence joins TRBV18 and TRBJ2-1, with TRBD2 as a possible D gene (5 bases). The sample consisted of CD4+ or CD8+ T cells sorted from blood, taken in a trial of the OX40 agonist ivuxolimab. The sequence was obtained from an adult with an advanced solid tumor such as melanoma, head and neck, liver or kidney cancer. The CDR3 loop is CASSPLDGLSSYNEQFF. CDR3 DNA sequence: TGTGCCAGCTCACCACTAGACGGACTTAGCTCCTACAATGAGCAGTTCTTC. Using reference TRBV18 and TRBJ2-1 for the parts outside the CDR3, the full variable domain is NAGVMQNPRHLVRRRGQEARLRCSPMKGHSHVYWYRQLPEEGLKFMVYLQKENIIDESGMPKERFSAEFPKEGPSILRIQQVVRGDSAAYFCASSPLDGLSSYNEQFFGPGTRLTVL.